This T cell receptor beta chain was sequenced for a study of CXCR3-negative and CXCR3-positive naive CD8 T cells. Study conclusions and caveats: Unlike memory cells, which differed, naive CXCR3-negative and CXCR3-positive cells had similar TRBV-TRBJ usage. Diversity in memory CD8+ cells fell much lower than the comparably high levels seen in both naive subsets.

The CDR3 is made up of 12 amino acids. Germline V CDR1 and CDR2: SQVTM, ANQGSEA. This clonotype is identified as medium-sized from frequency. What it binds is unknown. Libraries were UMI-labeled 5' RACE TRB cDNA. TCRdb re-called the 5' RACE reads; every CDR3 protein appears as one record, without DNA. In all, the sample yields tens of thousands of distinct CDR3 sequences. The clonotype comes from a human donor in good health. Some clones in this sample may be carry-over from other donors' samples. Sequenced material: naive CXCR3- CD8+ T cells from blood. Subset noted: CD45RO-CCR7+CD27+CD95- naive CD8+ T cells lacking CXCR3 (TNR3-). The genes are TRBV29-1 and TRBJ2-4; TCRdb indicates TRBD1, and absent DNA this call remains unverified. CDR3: CSVGGQGSLRYF.